This passage covers 29 T cell receptor beta chains from one sample sequenced in a study of T cell repertoires in cytomegalovirus infection. Each CDR3 protein gets one entry after TCRdb re-called the reads with MiXCR. The sample records 500,000 or so distinct CDR3 sequences, approximately 15% being singletons. Sequencing used CD8+ T cells from PBMCs. The receptors were gathered from a human donor in good health (CMV status not recorded). Some clones in this sample may be carry-over from other donors' samples.

Comment on this clonotype: This may come from a read error, since a much larger clone is one base off. This sequence joins TRBV14 and TRBJ2-1; 9 bases align to TRBD2. The CDR3 length is 16 residues. Germline V gene data show CDR1 as SGHDN and CDR2 as FVKESK. The CDR3 loop is CASSLFTSGLDNDQFF. DNA of the CDR3: TGTGCCAGCAGCCTATTTACTAGCGGGTTAGACAATGATCAGTTCTTC.

The chain is built from TRBV29-1 and TRBJ1-5, with D tentatively TRBD1 (5 bases). V lost 5 bases to trimming and J lost 2 bases, with 16 bases between them. CDR1 is SQVTM and CDR2 is ANQGSEA in the germline V gene. This CDR3 is built from 15 residues. CDR3 coding DNA: TGCAGCGTTCGGGACGGACTTTGGGGCAATCAGCCCCAGCATTTT. This encodes CSVRDGLWGNQPQHF.

This clonotype showed up just a few times. CDR3 nucleotide sequence: TGTGCCAGCAGTCGGACAGGGGAGGCTCAGCCCCAGCATTTT. Translated, it gives CASSRTGEAQPQHF. The chain links TRBV2 to TRBJ1-5; 9 bases are shared with TRBD1. Trimming removed 5 bases from V and 6 bases from J; junction bases left unmatched: 5. The CDR3 is 14 residues long. CDR1 is SNHLY and CDR2 is FYNNEI in the germline V gene.

The chain employs TRBV5-1 and TRBJ2-5; D is ambiguous. The V end was cut by 0 bases, the J end by 1 base, with 7 bases between. In germline, CDR1 is SGHRS, CDR2 YFSETQ. This CDR3 has 14 residues. The CDR3 DNA reads as TGCGCCAGCAGCTTGGTAACCGGCCAAGAGACCCAGTACTTC. This translates into CASSLVTGQETQYF.

This clonotype was detected ten times or more. The CDR3, as DNA: TGTGCCAGCAGCTTCGACAGGGACACTGAAGCTTTCTTT. It translates to CASSFDRDTEAFF. The chain combines TRBV7-9 with TRBJ1-1, with 7 bases that match TRBD1. The trim removed 3 bases at V and 3 bases at J, leaving 1 base unmatched. Per the germline V gene, CDR1 is SEHNR and CDR2 is FQNEAQ (reference sequence). The length of the CDR3 is 13 residues.

There are many counts of this clonotype. The chain has TRBV7-9 and TRBJ1-1; D possibly corresponds to TRBD1 (6 bases). Germline V gene sequence: CDR1 SEHNR, CDR2 FQNEAQ (reference sequence). The CDR3 sequence is 17 residues long. Trimming left V 4 bases short and J 0 bases short, with 18 bases between. The CDR3 coding sequence is TGTGCCAGCAGCTCTCCGGACAGTGCGGGAATGAACACTGAAGCTTTCTTT. It encodes CASSSPDSAGMNTEAFF.

This clonotype was seen a few times. The chain carries TRBV5-6 and TRBJ2-5, with 7 bases lining up with TRBD1. J was trimmed by 1 base and V by 2 bases; bases with no gene match: 5. This CDR3 is built from 15 residues. CDR1 and CDR2 (germline): SGHDT, YYEEEE. DNA of the CDR3: TGTGCCAGCAGCTTTGACAGGGTACGCCAAGAGACCCAGTACTTC. This encodes CASSFDRVRQETQYF.

At least ten counts were recorded for this clonotype. This sequence joins TRBV7-9 and TRBJ2-1; no reliable D call. Per germline, CDR1 SEHNR and CDR2 FQNEAQ (reference sequence). The CDR3 is 16 residues long. Trimming took off 2 bases at V and 4 bases at J, with 15 bases between the two ends. The CDR3 DNA is TGTGCCAGCAGCTTAAGGGATCTCCTCGGTTACAATGAGCAGTTCTTC. Its protein is CASSLRDLLGYNEQFF.

This clonotype came up a few times. The chain recombines TRBV2 with TRBJ2-7; D unclear. V lost 0 bases, J lost 6 bases, and 12 bases lay in between. Germline lookup yields CDR1 SNHLY and CDR2 FYNNEI. CDR3 length: 14 residues. The CDR3: CASSEALLRFEQYF. CDR3 nucleotide sequence: TGTGCCAGCAGTGAAGCGCTTCTGAGGTTCGAGCAGTACTTC.

In this sample, this clonotype turned up a few times. This chain links TRBV20-1 with TRBJ1-3, with D perhaps matching TRBD1 (6 bases). The CDR3 is made up of 14 amino acids. The germline V and J ends were trimmed by 5 bases and 2 bases, with 13 bases remaining between them. The germline CDR1 and CDR2 sequences are DFQATT and SNEGSKA (reference sequence). Here the CDR3 DNA reads TGCAGTGCTCCGTCCCGGGGGCCTGGAAACACCATATATTTT. Amino acids: CSAPSRGPGNTIYF.

Many counts were recorded for this clonotype. The CDR3: CASELRTTGNTIYF. As DNA, the CDR3 is TGTGCCAGCGAATTAAGGACCACTGGAAACACCATATATTTT. The chain joins TRBV12-3 or TRBV12-4 to TRBJ1-3, with D uncertain. The CDR3 loop spans 14 amino acids. Trimming removed 8 bases from V and 2 bases from J, with 13 bases in between.

The chain couples TRBV7-9 to TRBJ2-2; perhaps TRBD2 as D (6 bases). CDR1 is SEHNR, CDR2 FQNEAQ, per germline (reference sequence). CDR3 length equals 14 residues. Trimming shortened V by 7 bases and J by 3 bases, and 12 bases separated the two germline ends. The CDR3 reads CASKSPGDTGELFF. The CDR3 DNA sequence: TGTGCCAGCAAAAGCCCGGGGGACACCGGGGAGCTGTTTTTT.

Points on this clonotype: No conserved phenylalanine or tryptophan ends this CDR3, so it is likely a read error. This chain links TRBV7-4 with TRBJ2-1; 7 positions agree with TRBD2. CDR3 length equals 17 residues. V lost 5 bases and J lost 4; bases outside the gene matches: 14. CDR1 is SGHVT, CDR2 SQSDAQ, per germline. The CDR3 coding sequence is TGTGCCAGCAGCCCCCGGGGTCGGGGCGGGAGATACAATGAGCAGTTCTTA. Its protein is CASSPRGRGGRYNEQFL.

This chain uses TRBV4-1 with TRBJ1-5, with D possibly matching TRBD1 (6 bases). The CDR3 is 14 amino acids. With 5 bases removed from V and 3 bases from J, the gap between germline ends came to 11 bases. In germline, CDR1 is MGHRA, CDR2 YSYEKL. The CDR3 loop is CASSKEGDNQPQHF. The CDR3 DNA is TGCGCCAGCAGCAAGGAGGGGGACAATCAGCCCCAGCATTTT.

The CDR3 sequence: CATSLDRTYEQYF. The CDR3 coding sequence is TGTGCCACCAGCTTAGACAGGACCTACGAGCAGTACTTC. The rearrangement joins TRBV15 to TRBJ2-7, with D possibly being TRBD1 (6 bases). This CDR3 has 13 residues. Trimming took off 5 bases at V and 2 bases at J, with 10 bases between the two ends. Per germline, CDR1 LNHNV and CDR2 YYDKDF (reference sequence).

This clonotype turned up a few times. This sequence joins TRBV20-1 and TRBJ2-7, with TRBD1 matching 9 bases. The CDR3 runs 16 residues. Trimming cost V 2 bases and J 5 bases; bases outside gene matches: 13. CDR1 is DFQATT, CDR2 SNEGSKA, per germline (reference sequence). The CDR3 DNA follows: TGCAGTGCTAGACACTTGGACAGGGGTGCCTGGGACGAGCAGTACTTC. Protein product: CSARHLDRGAWDEQYF.

The sample holds many counts of this clonotype. The chain combines TRBV6-1 with TRBJ2-1; D not certain. The germline V gene encodes CDR1 MNHNS and CDR2 SASEGT. Trimming stripped 1 base from V and 7 bases from J, with 17 bases between. The CDR3 totals 16 residues. The CDR3 DNA follows: TGTGCCAGCAGTGAAGACGTGGTCGGTATCGAGAATGAGCAGTTCTTC. It is translated as CASSEDVVGIENEQFF.

J is TRBJ2-2 and V is TRBV29-1; a weak D match, TRBD1 (5 bases). The CDR3 runs to 14 residues. Germline V lookup: CDR1 SQVTM, CDR2 ANQGSEA. Between the trimmed V and J ends, which lost 0 bases and 5 bases, there was a span of 10 bases. The CDR3 here is CSVEDQGGTGELFF. The CDR3, as DNA: TGCAGCGTTGAAGATCAGGGCGGAACCGGGGAGCTGTTTTTT.

The chain recombines TRBV29-1 with TRBJ2-7, with 7 bases lining up with TRBD2. CDR1 is SQVTM, CDR2 ANQGSEA, per germline. CDR3 length: 14 amino acids. V lost 2 bases and J lost 2; bases outside the gene matches: 6. CDR3 residues: CSVESAGVTYEQYF. The CDR3 nucleotides are TGCAGCGTTGAATCCGCGGGAGTGACCTACGAGCAGTACTTC.

The V gene is TRBV9, the J gene TRBJ2-1; D uncertain. Germline CDR1 is SGDLS and CDR2 is YYNGEE. Trimming removed 3 bases at V and 0 bases at J, with 13 bases between. The CDR3 runs 16 residues. The CDR3 region has the DNA TGTGCCAGCAGCGCCCCACCGGGTATCTCCTACAATGAGCAGTTCTTC. Translation: CASSAPPGISYNEQFF. Variable domain in full (rest from reference TRBV9 and TRBJ2-1): DSGVTQTPKHLITATGQRVTLRCSPRSGDLSVYWYQQSLDQGLQFLIQYYNGEERAKGNILERFSAQQFPDLHSELNLSSLELGDSALYFCASSAPPGISYNEQFFGPGTRLTVL.

The chain combines TRBV4-1 with TRBJ1-1, with D maybe TRBD1 (6 bases). The germline gives CDR1 MGHRA, CDR2 YSYEKL. This CDR3 is built from 15 residues. V lost 4 bases, J lost 6 bases, and 18 bases lay in between. The CDR3 DNA reads TGCGCCAGCAGCCCGGGCGGGGGCGGGGGGGCTGAAGCTTTCTTT. Its translation is CASSPGGGGGAEAFF.

This clonotype is a singleton in its sample. This may be a read error: a much more frequent sequence differs by one nucleotide. The chain employs TRBV4-1 and TRBJ1-2; weak D call: TRBD1 (5 bases). Germline V CDR1 and CDR2: MGHRA, YSYEKL. The ends were cut back, 4 bases at V and 3 bases at J, with 15 bases in the middle. The CDR3 is 15 amino acids. CDR3 DNA: TGCGCCAGCAGCCCAGATGGGACGTGGGACTATGGCTACACCTTC. It specifies CASSPDGTWDYGYTF.

This clonotype was detected ten times or more. The chain employs TRBV11-2 and TRBJ2-7; TRBD1 aligns across 8 bases. V was pared by 5 bases and J by 5 bases, with 11 bases of the junction left unmatched. The V gene's germline CDR1 is SGHAT and CDR2 FQNNGV. The length of the CDR3 is 15 residues. The chain's CDR3 is CASSTRTGYIDEQYF. In DNA, the CDR3 is TGTGCCAGCAGCACCCGGACAGGGTATATCGACGAGCAGTACTTC.

This clonotype was observed many times. V usage is TRBV28 and J usage is TRBJ2-1; 8 bases match TRBD2. CDR1 MDHEN and CDR2 SYDVKM come from the germline V gene. V dropped 2 bases and J dropped 4; count of bases not matched to a gene: 10. The CDR3 consists of 17 residues. The CDR3 protein is CASSLPTSGRRYNEQFF. In DNA, the CDR3 is TGTGCCAGCAGTTTACCCACTAGCGGCCGGAGGTACAATGAGCAGTTCTTC.

Many counts were recorded for this clonotype. The chain joins TRBV19 to TRBJ2-2, with D tentatively TRBD1 or TRBD2 (5 bases each). Trimming took off 7 bases at V and 1 base at J, with 16 bases between the two ends. Germline CDR1 is LNHDA and CDR2 is SQIVND (reference sequence). The CDR3 consists of 16 residues. This CDR3 is CASTSFSGRNTGELFF. The CDR3 DNA reads as TGTGCCAGTACCTCCTTCTCGGGGCGGAACACCGGGGAGCTGTTTTTT. Variable domain in full (rest from reference TRBV19 and TRBJ2-2): DGGITQSPKYLFRKEGQNVTLSCEQNLNHDAMYWYRQDPGQGLRLIYYSQIVNDFQKGDIAEGYSVSREKKESFPLTVTSAQKNPTAFYLCASTSFSGRNTGELFFGEGSRLTVL.

The table lists this clonotype with many counts. The rearrangement uses TRBV6-6 and TRBJ1-4; D is unresolved. The length of the CDR3 is 16 residues. From germline, CDR1 is MNHNY and CDR2 SVGAGI (reference sequence). Trimming pared 0 bases from V and 12 bases from J, leaving 20 bases between. CDR3 sequence: CASSYSAKPPFVELFF. As DNA, the CDR3 is TGTGCCAGCAGTTACTCGGCTAAGCCTCCGTTTGTGGAACTGTTTTTT.

This clonotype was seen at least ten times. V is TRBV7-2 and J is TRBJ2-3; 8 bases align to TRBD1. Germline loops: CDR1 SGHTA, CDR2 FQGNSA. V gave up 5 bases and J gave up 4 bases; unmatched junction bases: 5. The CDR3 extends over 14 amino acids. The CDR3 sequence: CASSPGQGADTQYF. As DNA, the CDR3 is TGTGCCAGCAGCCCCGGACAGGGCGCAGATACGCAGTATTTT. The full variable domain, rest sourced from reference TRBV7-2 and TRBJ2-3, is GAGVSQSPSNKVTEKGKDVELRCDPISGHTALYWYRQSLGQGLEFLIYFQGNSAPDKSGLPSDRFSAERTGGSVSTLTIQRTQQEDSAVYLCASSPGQGADTQYFGPGTRLTVL.

This clonotype came up a few times. At one boundary the junction diverges from the germline segment, which might be a read error. V gene TRBV28 combines with J gene TRBJ2-1, with 14 bases that match TRBD2. CDR3 size: 15 residues. Germline CDR1 MDHEN, CDR2 SYDVKM. The CDR3 nucleotides are TGTGCCAACAGTTTCCGGGGACTAGCGGGAGACGAGCAGTTCTTC. Encoded protein: CANSFRGLAGDEQFF.

This chain links TRBV2 with TRBJ2-2, with a possible D match to TRBD2 (5 bases). The V and J ends lost 2 bases and 2 bases respectively, with 6 bases between them. The CDR3 consists of 14 residues. The germline V gene has CDR1 SNHLY and CDR2 FYNNEI. The chain's CDR3 is CASSELANTGELFF. The CDR3 bases are TGTGCCAGCAGTGAACTAGCAAACACCGGGGAGCTGTTTTTT.